Below, 16 T cell receptor beta chains from the same sample are listed, as sequenced in a study of breast tumors, draining lymph nodes, adjacent tissues (dated by TCRdb to the mid-2010s). The library was obtained by multiplex PCR. The sequencing machine was an Illumina HiSeq 2000. Using fastp trimming at Q25 and MiXCR clonotype assembly, TCRdb reanalyzed the public sequencing data and kept in-frame beta chains. Under each unique CDR3 protein, matching rows form one entry showing the most common genes and DNA. Here the sample has tens of thousands of distinct CDR3 sequences; around 68% occur a single time. The leading ten clones occupy 23% of the sample. Source material: tumor-adjacent breast tissue. These receptors all come from a female donor with breast cancer. Some clones in this sample may be carry-over from other donors' samples.

This clonotype is medium-sized. The chain employs TRBV12-3 or TRBV12-4 and TRBJ2-1; D remains ambiguous. Trimming took 7 bases from V and 0 from J, leaving 10 bases between them. This CDR3 contains 14 residues. The CDR3 nucleotides read TGTGCCAGCAATACGAAGGGCTCCTACAATGAGCAGTTCTTC. Protein sequence: CASNTKGSYNEQFF.

This clonotype was detected many times. The V gene is TRBV5-8, the J gene TRBJ2-1; the match to TRBD2 covers 11 bases. Trimming removed 0 bases from V and 2 bases from J; junction bases left unmatched: 1. Germline V gene sequence: CDR1 SGHTS, CDR2 YDEGEE. The CDR3 is 16 amino acids. CDR3 in DNA: TGTGCCAGCAGCTTGGGTAGCGGGGGGGCCTACAATGAGCAGTTCTTC. Translated, it gives CASSLGSGGAYNEQFF.

A few counts support this clonotype. V gene TRBV25-1 combines with J gene TRBJ2-3; the match to TRBD2 covers 10 bases. CDR1 is MGHDK, CDR2 SYGVNS, per germline. The CDR3 has 15 amino acids. After removal of 8 bases from V and 7 bases from J, the junction contained 12 bases not matched to a gene. The CDR3 nucleotides are TGTGCCAGCGGAGGGACTAGCGCGACCGGGTATACGCAGTATTTT. The encoded protein is CASGGTSATGYTQYF.

This clonotype showed up just a few times. CDR3 bases: TGTGCCAGCAGTTTACCGACGGGAGGGCCCCACAATGAGCAGTTCTTC. This gives the protein CASSLPTGGPHNEQFF. The chain couples TRBV12-3 or TRBV12-4 to TRBJ2-1; 8 nucleotides agree with TRBD2. The V and J ends lost 2 bases and 5 bases, in that order; junction bases with no gene match: 8. The CDR3 is made up of 16 amino acids.

The CDR3 DNA reads as TGTGCCAGCAGCTTATCAATTACCTACGAGCAGTACTTC. Translated, it gives CASSLSITYEQYF. The chain uses TRBV11-3 and TRBJ2-7, with unresolved D. Trimming removed 2 bases at V and 2 bases at J, with 7 bases between. Germline loops: CDR1 SGHNT, CDR2 YENEEA. This CDR3 region has 13 residues.

The CDR3 spells CASSSGTGDGYYGYTF. Here the CDR3 DNA reads TGTGCCAGCAGTTCCGGGACAGGGGATGGTTACTATGGCTACACCTTC. The chain has TRBV12-5 and TRBJ1-2; TRBD1 aligns across 10 bases. CDR3 length: 16 residues. CDR1 is LGHNT and CDR2 is FRNRAP in the germline V gene.

The chain carries TRBV6-1 and TRBJ2-7, with 9 bases aligning to TRBD2. V lost 5 bases, J lost 5 bases, and 7 bases stayed unmatched. The CDR3 runs 14 residues. Germline CDR1 is MNHNS and CDR2 is SASEGT. The CDR3 here is CASSLSGREHEQYF. The DNA of the CDR3 is TGTGCCAGCAGTCTTAGCGGGAGAGAACACGAGCAGTACTTC.

The V gene is TRBV24-1, the J gene TRBJ2-2; the match to TRBD2 covers 11 bases. The ends lost 5 bases at V and 1 base at J; junction bases unmatched: 11. CDR3 length: 19 residues. The germline CDR1 and CDR2 sequences are KGHDR and SFDVKD. CDR3 nucleotides: TGTGCCACCAGTGGAACTAGCGGGAGTAGATTAGGGAACACCGGGGAGCTGTTTTTT. Its protein is CATSGTSGSRLGNTGELFF.

This chain joins TRBV7-9 and TRBJ2-1; 10 bases agree with TRBD1. Per the germline V gene, CDR1 is SEHNR and CDR2 is FQNEAQ (reference sequence). This CDR3 has 15 residues. The V segment lost 5 bases and the J segment 7 bases; nucleotides outside the gene matches: 8. Written as DNA, the CDR3 is TGTGCCAGCAGCCCCCCCGGGACAGGGGAGAATGAGCAGTTCTTC. Translated, it gives CASSPPGTGENEQFF.

The V and J genes are TRBV7-2 and TRBJ2-7, with 7 bases aligning to TRBD2. This CDR3 spans 16 amino acids. CDR1 SGHTA and CDR2 FQGNSA come from the germline V gene. With 1 base clipped from V and 3 bases from J, the junction kept 9 bases outside the gene matches. The CDR3 sequence is CASSLEWTGRGYEQYF. In DNA form, the CDR3 reads TGTGCCAGCAGCTTAGAATGGACGGGGAGGGGCTACGAGCAGTACTTC.

This chain uses TRBV6-5 with TRBJ2-5, with 7 bases fitting TRBD1. Trimming took 5 bases from V and 5 from J; bases not matched to a gene: 8. The germline CDR1 and CDR2 sequences are MNHEY and SVGAGI. CDR3 length equals 14 residues. In DNA form, the CDR3 reads TGTGCCAGCAGTGAAGTGAGGGGGCAGGAGACCCAGTACTTC. It yields the protein CASSEVRGQETQYF.

This clonotype was found a few times. The chain recombines TRBV6-6 with TRBJ2-1; 7 positions agree with TRBD1. CDR3 length: 12 residues. Germline V CDR1 and CDR2: MNHNY, SVGAGI (reference sequence). The V gene end was trimmed by 7 bases and the J gene end by 10 bases; junction bases not matched to a gene: 7. CDR3 coding DNA: TGTGCCAGCACACAGACAGGGCGAGAGCAGTTCTTC. As protein: CASTQTGREQFF.

The rearrangement joins TRBV5-1 to TRBJ2-5; D may be TRBD2 (6 bases). The CDR3 covers 16 residues. Per the germline V gene, CDR1 is SGHRS and CDR2 is YFSETQ. Deletions cut 1 base from V and 2 bases from J, with 15 bases between. CDR3 sequence (DNA): TGCGCCAGCAGCTTGTTCGTGGGAGGTGGGCAAGAGACCCAGTACTTC. It encodes CASSLFVGGGQETQYF.

CDR3 sequence: CSARPTSGRVVEQFF. The CDR3 DNA is TGCAGTGCTAGGCCCACTAGCGGGAGAGTAGTGGAGCAGTTCTTC. The rearrangement joins TRBV20-1 to TRBJ2-1; TRBD2 agrees at 11 bases. Unmatched junction bases numbered 11, after V lost 3 bases and J lost 10 bases. The germline gives CDR1 DFQATT, CDR2 SNEGSKA (reference sequence). This CDR3 is built from 15 residues.

The rearrangement links TRBV7-9 to TRBJ1-2; D not certain. Germline values: CDR1 SEHNR, CDR2 FQNEAQ (reference sequence). The CDR3 has 13 amino acids. The ends were cut back, 5 bases at V and 6 bases at J, with 13 bases in the middle. The CDR3 DNA follows: TGTGCCAGCAGCCCGGACCAAACCCATGGCTACACCTTC. It codes for CASSPDQTHGYTF.

This clonotype was seen repeatedly, ten times or more. The chain has TRBV30 and TRBJ2-5; possible D gene TRBD2, 5 bases. Germline loops: CDR1 GTSNPN, CDR2 SVGIG (reference sequence). Deletions cut 3 bases from V and 4 bases from J, with 12 bases between. This CDR3 contains 13 residues. CDR3 DNA sequence: TGTGCCTGGAGGGGAGAGGGTGTAGAGACCCAGTACTTC. This sequence encodes CAWRGEGVETQYF.